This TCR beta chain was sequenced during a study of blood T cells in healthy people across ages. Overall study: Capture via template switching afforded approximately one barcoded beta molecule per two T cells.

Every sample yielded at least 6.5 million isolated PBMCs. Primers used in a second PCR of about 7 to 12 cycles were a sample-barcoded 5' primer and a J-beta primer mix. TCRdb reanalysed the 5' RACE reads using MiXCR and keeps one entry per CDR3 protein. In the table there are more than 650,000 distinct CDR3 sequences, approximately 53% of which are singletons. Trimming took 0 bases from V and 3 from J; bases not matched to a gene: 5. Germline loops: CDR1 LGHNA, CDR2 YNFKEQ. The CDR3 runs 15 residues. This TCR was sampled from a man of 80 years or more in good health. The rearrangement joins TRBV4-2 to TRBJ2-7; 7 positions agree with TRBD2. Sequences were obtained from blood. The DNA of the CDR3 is TGTGCCAGCAGCCAAGATCCACGGGGGGACTACGAGCAGTACTTC. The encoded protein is CASSQDPRGDYEQYF.